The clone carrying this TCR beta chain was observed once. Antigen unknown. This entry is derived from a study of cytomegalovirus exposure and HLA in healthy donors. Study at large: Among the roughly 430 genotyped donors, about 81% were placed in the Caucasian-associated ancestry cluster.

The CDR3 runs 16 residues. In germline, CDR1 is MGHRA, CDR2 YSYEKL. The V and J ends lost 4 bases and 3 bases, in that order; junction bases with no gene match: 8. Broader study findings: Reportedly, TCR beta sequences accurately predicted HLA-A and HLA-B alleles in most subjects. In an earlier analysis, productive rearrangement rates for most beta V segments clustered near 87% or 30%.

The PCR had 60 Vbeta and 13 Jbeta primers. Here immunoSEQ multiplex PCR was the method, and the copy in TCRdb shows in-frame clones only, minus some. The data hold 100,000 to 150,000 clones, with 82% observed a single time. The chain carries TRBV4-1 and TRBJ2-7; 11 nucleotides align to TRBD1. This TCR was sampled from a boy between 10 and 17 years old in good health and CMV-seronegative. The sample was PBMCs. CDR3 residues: CASSLGRDRGIYEQYF. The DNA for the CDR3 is TGCGCCAGCAGCCTTGGTCGGGACAGGGGGATCTACGAGCAGTACTTC.